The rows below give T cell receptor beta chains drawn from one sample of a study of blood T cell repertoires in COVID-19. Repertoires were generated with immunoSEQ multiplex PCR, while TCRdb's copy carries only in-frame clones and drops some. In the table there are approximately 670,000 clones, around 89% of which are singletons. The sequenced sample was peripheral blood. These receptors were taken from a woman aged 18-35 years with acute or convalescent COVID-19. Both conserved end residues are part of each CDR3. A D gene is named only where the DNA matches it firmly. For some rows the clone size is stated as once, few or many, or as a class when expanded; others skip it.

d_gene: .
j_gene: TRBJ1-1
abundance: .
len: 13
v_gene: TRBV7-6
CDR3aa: CATGPGVNTEAFF
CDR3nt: TGTGCCACCGGTCCAGGGGTGAACACTGAAGCTTTCTTT

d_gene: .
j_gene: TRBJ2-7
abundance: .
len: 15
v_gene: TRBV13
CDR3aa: CASSLSGSGTYEQYF
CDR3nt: TGTGCCAGCAGCTTATCGGGCTCAGGGACCTACGAGCAGTACTTC

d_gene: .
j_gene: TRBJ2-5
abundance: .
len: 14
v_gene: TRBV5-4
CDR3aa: CASSLLAYQETQYF
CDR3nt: TGTGCCAGCAGCTTGTTAGCGTACCAAGAGACCCAGTACTTC

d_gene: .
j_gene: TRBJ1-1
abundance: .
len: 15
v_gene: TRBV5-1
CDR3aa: CASSLVATPNTEAFF
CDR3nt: TGCGCCAGCAGCTTGGTGGCGACACCGAACACTGAAGCTTTCTTT

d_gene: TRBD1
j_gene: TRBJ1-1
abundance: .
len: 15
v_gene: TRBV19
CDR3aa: CASRPGTVLNTEAFF
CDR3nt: TGTGCCAGTCGTCCCGGGACAGTGTTGAACACTGAAGCTTTCTTT

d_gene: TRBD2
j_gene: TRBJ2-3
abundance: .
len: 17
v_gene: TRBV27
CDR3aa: CASSLTPAGGPDDTQYF
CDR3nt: TGTGCCAGCAGTCTAACCCCGGCGGGGGGGCCGGACGATACGCAGTATTTT

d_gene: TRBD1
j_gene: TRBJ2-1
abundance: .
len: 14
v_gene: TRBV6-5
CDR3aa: CASSTQTGGNEQFF
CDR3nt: TGTGCCAGCAGCACCCAGACAGGGGGTAATGAGCAGTTCTTC

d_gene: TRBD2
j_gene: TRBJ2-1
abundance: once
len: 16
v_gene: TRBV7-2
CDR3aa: CASSLRVAGGRYEQFF
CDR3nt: TGTGCCAGCAGCTTAAGGGTAGCGGGGGGGCGCTATGAGCAGTTCTTC

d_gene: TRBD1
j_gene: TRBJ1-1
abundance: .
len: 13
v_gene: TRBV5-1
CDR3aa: CASSSTGGPEAFF
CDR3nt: TGCGCCAGCAGCTCGACAGGGGGTCCTGAAGCTTTCTTT

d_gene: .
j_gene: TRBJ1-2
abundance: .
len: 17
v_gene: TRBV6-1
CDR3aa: CASSDIFRAGAENGYTF
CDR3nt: TGTGCCAGCAGTGACATATTCAGGGCAGGGGCGGAGAATGGCTACACCTTC

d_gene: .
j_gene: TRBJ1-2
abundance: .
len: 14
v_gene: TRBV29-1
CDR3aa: CSVEDQDLSYGYTF
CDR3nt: TGCAGCGTTGAAGATCAGGACTTGTCCTATGGCTACACCTTC

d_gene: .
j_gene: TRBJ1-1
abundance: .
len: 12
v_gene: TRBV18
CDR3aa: CASSLVGAEAFF
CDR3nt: TGTGCCAGCTCATTGGTAGGGGCTGAAGCTTTCTTT

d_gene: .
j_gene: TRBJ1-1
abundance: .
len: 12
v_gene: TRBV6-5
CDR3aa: CASISGTSEAFF
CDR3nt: TGTGCCAGCATATCCGGGACATCCGAAGCTTTCTTT

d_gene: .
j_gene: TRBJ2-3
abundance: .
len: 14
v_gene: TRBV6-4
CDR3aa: CASSDRGSTDTQYF
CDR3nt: TGTGCCAGCTCCGATCGGGGTAGCACAGATACGCAGTATTTT

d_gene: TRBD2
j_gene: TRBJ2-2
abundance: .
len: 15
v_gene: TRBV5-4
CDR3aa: CASSLLAGGNGELFF
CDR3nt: TGTGCCAGCAGCCTACTAGCGGGGGGAAACGGGGAGCTGTTTTTT

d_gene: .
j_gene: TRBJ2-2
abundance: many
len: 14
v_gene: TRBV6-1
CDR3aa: CASSDSADTGELFF
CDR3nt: TGTGCCAGCAGTGATAGCGCAGACACCGGGGAGCTGTTTTTT

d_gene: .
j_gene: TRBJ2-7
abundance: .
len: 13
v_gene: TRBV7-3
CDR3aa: CASSFGLSYEQYF
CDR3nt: TGTGCCAGCAGCTTCGGACTCTCCTACGAGCAGTACTTC

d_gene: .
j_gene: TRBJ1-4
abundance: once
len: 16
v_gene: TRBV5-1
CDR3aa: CASSLTTQANNEKLFF
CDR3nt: TGCGCCAGCAGCTTGACAACCCAGGCAAATAATGAAAAACTGTTTTTT

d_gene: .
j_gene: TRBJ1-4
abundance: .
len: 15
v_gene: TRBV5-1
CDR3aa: CASSLTGGTNEKLFF
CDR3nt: TGCGCCAGCAGCCTCACGGGTGGGACTAATGAAAAACTGTTTTTT

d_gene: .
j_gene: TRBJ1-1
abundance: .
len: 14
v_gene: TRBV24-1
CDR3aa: CATSGTTGNTEAFF
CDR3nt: TGTGCCACCAGTGGTACTACAGGGAACACTGAAGCTTTCTTT

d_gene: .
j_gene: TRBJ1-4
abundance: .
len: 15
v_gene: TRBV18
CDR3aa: CASSPTQMRNEKLFF
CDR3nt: TGTGCCAGCTCACCGACACAGATGAGAAATGAAAAACTGTTTTTT

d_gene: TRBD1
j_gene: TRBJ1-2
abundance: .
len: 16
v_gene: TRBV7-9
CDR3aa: CASSLGEQGAGRGYTF
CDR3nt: TGTGCCAGCAGCTTAGGGGAGCAGGGGGCTGGACGTGGCTACACCTTC

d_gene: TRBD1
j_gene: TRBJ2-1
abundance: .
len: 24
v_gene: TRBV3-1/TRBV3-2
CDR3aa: CASSPFHRQGRFTLGISSYNEQFF
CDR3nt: TGTGCCAGCAGCCCCTTCCACCGACAGGGCAGATTTACTCTCGGGATAAGCTCCTACAATGAGCAGTTCTTC

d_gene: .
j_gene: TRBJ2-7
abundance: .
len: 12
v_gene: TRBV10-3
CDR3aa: CAIRGAGSEQYF
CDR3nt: TGTGCCATCAGAGGCGCGGGGAGCGAGCAGTACTTC

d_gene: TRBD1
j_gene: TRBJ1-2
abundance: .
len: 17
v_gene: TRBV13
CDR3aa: CASSSQGTGGYVDGYTF
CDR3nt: TGTGCCAGCAGCTCTCAGGGGACAGGAGGTTACGTGGATGGCTACACCTTC

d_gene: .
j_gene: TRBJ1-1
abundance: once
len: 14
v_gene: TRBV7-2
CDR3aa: CASSLGRLNTEAFF
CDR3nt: TGTGCCAGCAGCTTAGGTCGGTTGAACACTGAAGCTTTCTTT

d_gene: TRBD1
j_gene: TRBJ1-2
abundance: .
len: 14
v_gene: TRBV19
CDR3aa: CASININRGRGYTF
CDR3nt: TGTGCCAGTATTAATATCAACAGGGGTCGTGGCTACACCTTC

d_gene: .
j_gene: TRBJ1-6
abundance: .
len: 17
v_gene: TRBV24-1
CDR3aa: CATSSTQGSSYNSPLHF
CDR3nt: TGTGCCACCAGTTCTACCCAGGGGAGCTCCTATAATTCACCCCTCCACTTT

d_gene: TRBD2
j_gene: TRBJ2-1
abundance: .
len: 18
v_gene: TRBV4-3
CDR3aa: CASSQDRKRGGSYNEQFF
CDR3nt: TGCGCCAGCAGCCAAGATCGTAAGCGGGGGGGCTCCTACAATGAGCAGTTCTTC

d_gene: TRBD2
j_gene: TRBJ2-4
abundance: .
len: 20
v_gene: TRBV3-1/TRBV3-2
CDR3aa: CASSQPPGERGGQGKNIQYF
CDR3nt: TGTGCCAGCAGCCAACCTCCCGGCGAGCGGGGGGGCCAGGGCAAAAACATTCAGTACTTC

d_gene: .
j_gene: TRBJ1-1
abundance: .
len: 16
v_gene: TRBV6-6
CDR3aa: CASSYSRQTENTEAFF
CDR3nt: TGTGCCAGCAGTTACTCGCGACAGACTGAAAACACTGAAGCTTTCTTT

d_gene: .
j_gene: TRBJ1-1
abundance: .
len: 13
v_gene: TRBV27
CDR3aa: CASSDRPNTEAFF
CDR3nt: TGTGCCAGCAGTGACAGGCCGAACACTGAAGCTTTCTTT

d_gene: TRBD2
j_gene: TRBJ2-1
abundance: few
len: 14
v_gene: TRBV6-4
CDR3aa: CASSTGGAGNEQFF
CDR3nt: TGTGCCAGCTCCACCGGGGGGGCGGGGAATGAGCAGTTCTTC

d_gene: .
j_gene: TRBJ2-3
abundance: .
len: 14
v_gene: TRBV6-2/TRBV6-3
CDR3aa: CASSPGGRSDTQYF
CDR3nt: TGTGCCAGCAGTCCGGGGGGCCGCTCAGATACGCAGTATTTT

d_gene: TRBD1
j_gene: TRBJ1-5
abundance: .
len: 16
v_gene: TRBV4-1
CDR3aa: CASSQPRQGARQPQHF
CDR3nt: TGCGCCAGCAGCCAACCCCGACAGGGGGCGAGGCAGCCCCAGCATTTT